Included here is one TCR beta chain sequence, with context. The data are from a study of blood T cell repertoires in COVID-19. The repertoire was sequenced with immunoSEQ multiplex PCR; TCRdb's copy has only in-frame clones and lacks some. The data show approximately 130,000 clones, with approximately 77% seen just once and more than 15% held by the top ten. This CDR3 comprises 14 residues. Germline CDR1 SQVTM, CDR2 ANQGSEA. V lost 4 bases and J lost 2, with 15 bases in between. Material: peripheral blood. This receptor was obtained from a man at least 80 years old with acute or convalescent COVID-19. The rearrangement uses TRBV29-1 and TRBJ2-7; D remains unclear. In nucleotides, the CDR3 is TGCAGCGTTGCAGGCCTCGACCTGACCTACGAGCAGTACTTC. Amino acids: CSVAGLDLTYEQYF.